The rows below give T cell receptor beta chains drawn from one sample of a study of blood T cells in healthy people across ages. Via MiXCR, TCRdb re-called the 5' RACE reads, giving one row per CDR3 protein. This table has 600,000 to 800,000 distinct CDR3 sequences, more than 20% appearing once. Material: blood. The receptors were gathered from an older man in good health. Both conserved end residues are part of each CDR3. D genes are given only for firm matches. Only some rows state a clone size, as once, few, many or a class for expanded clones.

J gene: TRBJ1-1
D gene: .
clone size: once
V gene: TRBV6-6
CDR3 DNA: TGTGCCAGCACTGGGGGGGCAGGGAGGGCGAACACTGAAGCTTTCTTT
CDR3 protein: CASTGGAGRANTEAFF

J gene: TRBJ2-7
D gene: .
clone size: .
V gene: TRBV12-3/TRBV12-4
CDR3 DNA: TGTGCCAGCAGTTTACAGGGGATTCTTCACTCCTACGAGCAGTACTTC
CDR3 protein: CASSLQGILHSYEQYF

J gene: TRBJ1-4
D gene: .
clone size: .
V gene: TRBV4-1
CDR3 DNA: TGCGCCAGCAGCCAAAGGACCCCTGGGGGCGGAGCAACTAATGAAAAACCGTTTTTT
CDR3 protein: CASSQRTPGGGATNEKPFF

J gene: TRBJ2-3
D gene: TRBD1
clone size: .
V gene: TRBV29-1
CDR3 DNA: TGCAGCGTTCGGTTTCGGCCAGGGGGAAAGGGAGATACGCAGTATTTT
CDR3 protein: CSVRFRPGGKGDTQYF

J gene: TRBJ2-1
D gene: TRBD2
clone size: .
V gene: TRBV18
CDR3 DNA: TGTGCCAGCTCCTTTGCTTCGGGACTAGCGGGCCGTAATGAGCGGTTCTTC
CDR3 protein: CASSFASGLAGRNERFF

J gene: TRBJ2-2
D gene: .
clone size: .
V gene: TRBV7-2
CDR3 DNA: TGTGCCAGCAGCTTAAAGGGAGCCGGGGAGCTGTTTTTT
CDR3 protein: CASSLKGAGELFF

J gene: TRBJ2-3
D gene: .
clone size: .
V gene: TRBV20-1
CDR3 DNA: TGCAGTGCTAGAGATCGGCCCCCTCATGGGACAGATACGCAGTATTTT
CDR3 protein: CSARDRPPHGTDTQYF

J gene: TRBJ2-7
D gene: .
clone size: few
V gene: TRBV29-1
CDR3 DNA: TGCAGCGCATTGACAGGTTTCAGCTCCTACGAGCAGTACTTC
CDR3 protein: CSALTGFSSYEQYF

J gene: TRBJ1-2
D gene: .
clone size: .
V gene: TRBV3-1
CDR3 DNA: TGTGCCAGCAGCCAGGACGTCTATGGCTACACCTTC
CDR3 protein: CASSQDVYGYTF

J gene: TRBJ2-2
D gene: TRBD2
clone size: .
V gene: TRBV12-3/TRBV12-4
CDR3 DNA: TGTGCCAGCAGTCCTCGGGGGAGGGATATCGGGGAGCTGTTTTTT
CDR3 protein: CASSPRGRDIGELFF

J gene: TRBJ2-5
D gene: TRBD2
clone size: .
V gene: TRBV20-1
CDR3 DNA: TGCAGTGCTAGACCCCTAGCGGAAGAGACCCAGTACTTC
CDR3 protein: CSARPLAEETQYF

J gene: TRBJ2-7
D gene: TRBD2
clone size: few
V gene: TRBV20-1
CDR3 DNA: TGCAGTGCTAGAGCACTAGCGGGGCTCTCCTACGAGCAGTACTTC
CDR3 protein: CSARALAGLSYEQYF

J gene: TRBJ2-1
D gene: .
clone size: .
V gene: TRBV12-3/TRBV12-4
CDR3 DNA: TGTGCCAGCAGTTTACTAGTGGGAGGTGATGAGCAGTTCTTC
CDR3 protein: CASSLLVGGDEQFF

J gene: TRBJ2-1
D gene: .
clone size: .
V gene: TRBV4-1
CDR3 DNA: TGCGCCAGCAGCCAAGCTACGACCGCGAATGAGCAGTTCTTC
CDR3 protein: CASSQATTANEQFF

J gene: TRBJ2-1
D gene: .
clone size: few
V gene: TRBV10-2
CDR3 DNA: TGCGCCAGCAGTGATCATCGCGGAGGCCCTAGCTCCTACAATGAGCAGTTCTTC
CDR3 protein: CASSDHRGGPSSYNEQFF

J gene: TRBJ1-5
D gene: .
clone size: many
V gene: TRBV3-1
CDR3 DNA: TGTGCCAGCAGCCAAGACAGGGATCAGCCCCAGCATTTT
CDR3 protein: CASSQDRDQPQHF

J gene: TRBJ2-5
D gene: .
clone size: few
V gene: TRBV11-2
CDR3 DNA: TGTGCCAGCAGCTCCATCGGGAGTACATGGGAGACCCAGTACTTC
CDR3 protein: CASSSIGSTWETQYF

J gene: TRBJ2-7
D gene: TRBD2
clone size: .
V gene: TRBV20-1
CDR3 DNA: TGCAGTGCTAGCCCCCTAGCGGGGTACGAGCAGTACTTC
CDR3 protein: CSASPLAGYEQYF

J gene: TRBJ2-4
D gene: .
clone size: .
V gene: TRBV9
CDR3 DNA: TGTGCCAGCAGCGTAGATGTTCAAAACATTCAGTACTTC
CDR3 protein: CASSVDVQNIQYF

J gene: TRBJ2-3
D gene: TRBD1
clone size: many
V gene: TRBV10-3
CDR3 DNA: TGTGCCATCACCGGGGACAGGGAGGGTGTCACAGATACGCAGTATTTT
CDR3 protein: CAITGDREGVTDTQYF

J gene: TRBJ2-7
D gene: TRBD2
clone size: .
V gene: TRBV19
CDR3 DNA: TGTGCCAGTAGTATACGGCTAGCGGGCAGCTCCTACGAGCAGTACTTC
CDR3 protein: CASSIRLAGSSYEQYF

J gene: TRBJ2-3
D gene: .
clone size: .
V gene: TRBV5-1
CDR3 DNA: TGCGCCAGCAGCTTGGCCGTAACCCATACAGATACGCAGTATTTT
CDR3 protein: CASSLAVTHTDTQYF

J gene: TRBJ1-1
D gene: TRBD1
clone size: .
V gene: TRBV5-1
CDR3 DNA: TGCGCCAGCAGCGATGACAGGGGGGACATGAACACTGAAGCTTTCTTT
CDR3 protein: CASSDDRGDMNTEAFF

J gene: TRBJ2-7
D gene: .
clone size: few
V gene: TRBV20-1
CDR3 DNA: TGCAGTGCCCGAAGGTCGGGTAGCGCGGGAAGCTCCTACGAGCAGTACTTC
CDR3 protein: CSARRSGSAGSSYEQYF

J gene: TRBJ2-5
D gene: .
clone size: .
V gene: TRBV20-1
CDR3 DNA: TGCAGTGCTAGAGATCTGTTTTCCAGCCAAGAGACCCAGTACTTC
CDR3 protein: CSARDLFSSQETQYF

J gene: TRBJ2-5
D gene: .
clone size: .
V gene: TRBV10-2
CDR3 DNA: TGCGCCAGCAGTGAGGGGTCCGAGACCCAGTACTTC
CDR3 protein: CASSEGSETQYF

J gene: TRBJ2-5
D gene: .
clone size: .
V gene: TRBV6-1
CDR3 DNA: TGTACCAGCCTCGGACTAGACAGGGAGACCCAGTACTTC
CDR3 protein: CTSLGLDRETQYF

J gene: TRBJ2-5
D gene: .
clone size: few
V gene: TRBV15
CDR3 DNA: TGTGCCACCAGCAGAGATCGAGGGGCCCAAGAGACCCAGTACTTC
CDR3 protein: CATSRDRGAQETQYF

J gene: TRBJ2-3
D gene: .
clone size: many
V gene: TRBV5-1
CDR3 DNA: TGCGCCAGCAGCAGGGAGAGGAGCACAGATACGCAGTATTTT
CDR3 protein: CASSRERSTDTQYF

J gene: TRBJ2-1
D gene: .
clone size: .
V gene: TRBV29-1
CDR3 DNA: TGCAGCGTTGCAGAGCAGTTCTTC
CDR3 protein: CSVAEQFF

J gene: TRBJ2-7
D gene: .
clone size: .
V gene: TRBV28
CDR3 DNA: TGTGCCAGCAGTTCCTCCGGGGGGCCCTCCTACGAGCAGTACTTC
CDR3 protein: CASSSSGGPSYEQYF